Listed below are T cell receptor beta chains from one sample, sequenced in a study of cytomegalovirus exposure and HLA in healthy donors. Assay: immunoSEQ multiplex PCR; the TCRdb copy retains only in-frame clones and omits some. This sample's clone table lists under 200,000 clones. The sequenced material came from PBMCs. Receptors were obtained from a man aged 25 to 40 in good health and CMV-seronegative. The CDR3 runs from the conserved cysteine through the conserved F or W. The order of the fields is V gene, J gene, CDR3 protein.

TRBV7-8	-	CASSLGPAGGSYEQYF
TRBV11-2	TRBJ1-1	CASRRIKGSRFLNTEAFF
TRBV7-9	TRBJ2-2	CASSPRLAGGAGELFF
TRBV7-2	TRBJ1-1	CASSLLREFEAFF
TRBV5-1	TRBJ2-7	CASSLAGGREQYF
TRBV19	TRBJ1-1	CASSIRQGAEAFF
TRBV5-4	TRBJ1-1	CASSQDLQGINTEAFF
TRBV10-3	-	CAISEGGSYEQYF
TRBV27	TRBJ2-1	CASSWANRNEQFF
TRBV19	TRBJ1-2	CASSIVTESGFYTF
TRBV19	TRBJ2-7	CASRGQGDLEQYF
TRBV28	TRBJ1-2	CASSLTDRLGGYTF
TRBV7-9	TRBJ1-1	CASTVSPGNTEAFF
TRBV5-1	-	CASSLDQTLYEQYF
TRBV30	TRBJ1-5	CAWSTGNSNQPQHF
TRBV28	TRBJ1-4	CASSSPWDREGMDEKLFF
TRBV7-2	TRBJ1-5	CASSRDRSQPQHF
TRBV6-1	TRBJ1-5	CASSVTGEPQPQHF
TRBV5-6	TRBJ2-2	CASSHISGSGELFF
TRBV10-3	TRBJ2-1	CAISDRPGTGGYNEQFF
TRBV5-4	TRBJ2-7	CASSFGNRVGGYEQYF
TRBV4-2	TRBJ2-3	CASSQDRAGGSDTQYF
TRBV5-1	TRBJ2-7	CASSRLPTGGSTYEQYF
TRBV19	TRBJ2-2	CASSIKASGNSGELFF
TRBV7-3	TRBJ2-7	CASSSYPGESYEQYF
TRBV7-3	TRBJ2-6	CASSLKVLTPGANVLTF
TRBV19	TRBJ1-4	CASSAPGQGNEKLFF
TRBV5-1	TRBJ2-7	CASSLVTVSYEQYF
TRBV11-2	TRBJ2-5	CASSGGRETQYF
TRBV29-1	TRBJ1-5	CSAQRERNQPQHF
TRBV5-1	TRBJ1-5	CASREGSNQPQHF
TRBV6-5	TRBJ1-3	CASSYSGGVAGNTIYF
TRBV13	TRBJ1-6	CASSLSPYNSPLHF
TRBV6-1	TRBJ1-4	CASSEATGGEKLFF
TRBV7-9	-	CASSLSGTTYEQYF
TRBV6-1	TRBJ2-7	CASSTTSGSYEQYF
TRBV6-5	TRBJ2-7	CASRGLGSYEQYF
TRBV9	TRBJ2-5	CASSVQDRGRETQYF
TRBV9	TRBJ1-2	CASSPAGGIGYGYTF
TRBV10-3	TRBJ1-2	CAIKIPQRDGYTF
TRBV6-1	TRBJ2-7	CASSEALQGAYEQYF
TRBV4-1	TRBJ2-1	CASSHRRLQDNEQFF
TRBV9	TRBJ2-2	CASSRTSGTLWTGELFF
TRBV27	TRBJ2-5	CASSTGREGETQYF
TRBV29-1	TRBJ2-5	CSAWDSNLETQYF
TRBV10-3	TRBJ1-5	CAISRDSDQPQHF
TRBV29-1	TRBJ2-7	CSVDFPGTYEQYF
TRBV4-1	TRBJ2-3	CASSQDKAQTVTDTQYF
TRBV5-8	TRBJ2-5	CASSFNSRTVQETQYF
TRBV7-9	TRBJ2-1	CASSATSGVNNEQFF
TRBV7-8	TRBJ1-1	CASSRSGNTEAFF
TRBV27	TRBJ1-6	CASSFYRNNSPLHF
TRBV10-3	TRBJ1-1	CAIMRGTEPMNTEAFF
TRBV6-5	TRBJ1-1	CASRSGAGYPEAFF